These 6 T cell receptor beta chains came from one sample sequenced in a study of T-cell reconstitution after alpha-beta-depleted transplantation in children. For TCRbeta, the library was prepared with unique molecular identifiers. TCRdb itself ran the PCR reads through MiXCR, one entry per CDR3 protein. The sample lists 250,000 to 400,000 distinct CDR3 sequences, around 25% occurring once. Sequenced here: PBMCs, mostly from graft donor cells, sampled 180 days after TCRalphabeta/CD19-depleted stem cell transplant. These receptors all stem from a male patient aged 10 to 17 who had a stem cell transplant for acute lymphoblastic leukemia, so the T cells may come from the graft donor.

The chain joins TRBV7-9 to TRBJ2-7; D tentatively reads TRBD1 or TRBD2 (5 bases each). Trimming left V 5 bases short and J 2 bases short, with 13 bases between. The germline CDR1 and CDR2 sequences are SEHNR and FQNEAQ (reference sequence). The CDR3 contains 14 residues. The CDR3 loop is CASSPQGAAYEQYF. In nucleotides, the CDR3 is TGTGCCAGCAGCCCTCAGGGAGCTGCCTACGAGCAGTACTTC.

The chain combines TRBV5-6 with TRBJ2-7; TRBD1 matches at 7 bases. Germline CDR1 and CDR2: SGHDT and YYEEEE. The CDR3 extends over 15 amino acids. The ends lost 0 bases at V and 1 base at J; junction bases unmatched: 4. CDR3 nucleotide sequence: TGTGCCAGCAGCTTGGGAGGGACAGTATCCTACGAGCAGTACTTC. It specifies CASSLGGTVSYEQYF.

This chain joins TRBV9 and TRBJ2-7, with 9 bases that match TRBD2. V shed 0 bases and J 0 bases; nucleotides not matched to a gene: 10. The CDR3 is made up of 18 amino acids. CDR1 SGDLS and CDR2 YYNGEE come from the germline V gene. CDR3: CASSVGPMSSGASYEQYF. CDR3 sequence (DNA): TGTGCCAGCAGCGTAGGCCCCATGTCTAGCGGGGCCTCCTACGAGCAGTACTTC.

This clonotype showed up just a few times. This chain connects TRBV12-3 or TRBV12-4 to TRBJ1-2; a weak D match, TRBD1 (6 bases). The CDR3 is 16 amino acids. Trimming removed 5 bases from V and 4 bases from J, with 20 bases in between. CDR3 DNA sequence: TGTGCCAGCAGTCCAAAGATGGGGGGACATAGCTATGGCTACACCTTC. Its protein is CASSPKMGGHSYGYTF.

This clonotype was found a few times. V and J are TRBV15 and TRBJ2-7, with a possible D match to TRBD1 (6 bases). Germline assignment: CDR1 LNHNV and CDR2 YYDKDF (reference sequence). This CDR3 contains 14 residues. Between the trimmed V and J ends, which lost 6 bases and 1 base, there was a span of 13 bases. In DNA form, the CDR3 reads TGTGCCACCAGTAGGGGGTTTTGGTCCTACGAGCAGTACTTC. This gives the protein CATSRGFWSYEQYF.

This clonotype was counted a few times. This sequence joins TRBV4-1 and TRBJ2-7, with a tentative D call TRBD1 (6 bases). Trimming shortened V by 3 bases and J by 3 bases, and 15 bases separated the two germline ends. This CDR3 is built from 15 residues. The germline gives CDR1 MGHRA, CDR2 YSYEKL. In nucleotides, the CDR3 is TGCGCCAGCAGCCAGCCCACGGGACACTTCTACGAGCAGTACTTC. Protein sequence: CASSQPTGHFYEQYF.